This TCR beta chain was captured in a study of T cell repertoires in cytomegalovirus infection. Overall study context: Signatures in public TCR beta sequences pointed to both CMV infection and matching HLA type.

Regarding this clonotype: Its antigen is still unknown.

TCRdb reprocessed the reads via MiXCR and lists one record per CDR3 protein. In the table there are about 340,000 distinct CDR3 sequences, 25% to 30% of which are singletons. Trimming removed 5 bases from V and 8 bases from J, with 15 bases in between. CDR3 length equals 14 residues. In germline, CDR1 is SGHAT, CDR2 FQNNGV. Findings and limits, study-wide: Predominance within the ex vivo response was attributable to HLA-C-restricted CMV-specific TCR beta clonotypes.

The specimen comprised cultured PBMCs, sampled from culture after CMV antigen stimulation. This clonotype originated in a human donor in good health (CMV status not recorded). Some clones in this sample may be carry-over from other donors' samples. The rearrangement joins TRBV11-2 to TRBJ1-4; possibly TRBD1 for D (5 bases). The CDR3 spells CASSGGETWEKLFF. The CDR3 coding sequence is TGTGCCAGCAGCGGAGGGGAAACTTGGGAAAAACTGTTTTTT.